Presented here are 4 T cell receptor beta chains from one specimen sequenced in a study of T cell responses to AZD1222 COVID-19 vaccine. This table comes from immunoSEQ multiplex PCR, and its TCRdb copy is limited to in-frame clones, with some not included. The top ten clones hold less than 8.5% of a sample with under 95,000 clones, roughly 86% of them seen once. The specimen was peripheral blood, collected 28 days after the second AZD1222 dose. These receptors all stem from an adult who received the AZD1222 COVID-19 vaccine.

This chain joins TRBV3-1 (or the pseudogene TRBV3-2) and TRBJ2-7, with D perhaps matching TRBD2 (6 bases). Trimming left V 2 bases short and J 0 bases short, with 17 bases between. Germline CDR1 LGHDT, CDR2 YNNKEL (reference sequence). CDR3 length: 17 amino acids. The CDR3 DNA reads TGTGCCAGCAGCCAATCATCGGTGGGACTGAGCTCCTACGAGCAGTACTTC. Its translation: CASSQSSVGLSSYEQYF.

This clone was recorded a few times. The chain couples TRBV14 to TRBJ2-4; no reliable D call. Germline V gene lookup returns CDR1 SGHDN and CDR2 FVKESK. CDR3 length: 14 amino acids. The V end lost 0 bases, the J end lost 6 bases, and 9 bases lay between the germline ends. As DNA, the CDR3 is TGTGCCAGCAGCCAAGATGTCAGTCGAAACATTCAGTACTTC. Translating gives CASSQDVSRNIQYF.

J is TRBJ1-6 and V is TRBV3-1 (or the pseudogene TRBV3-2); D gene uncertain. Germline lookup yields CDR1 LGHDT and CDR2 YNNKEL (reference sequence). Deletions cut 4 bases from V and 4 bases from J, with 14 bases between. The CDR3 is 16 residues long. CDR3: CASSPLETRYNSPLHF. In DNA form, the CDR3 reads TGTGCCAGCAGCCCCCTTGAGACCCGTTATAATTCACCCCTCCACTTT.

CDR3 coding DNA: TGTGCCAGCAGTGACCCCGGGACAGGGGGCACTGAAGCTTTCTTT. Protein sequence: CASSDPGTGGTEAFF. The genes are TRBV2 and TRBJ1-1; 11 positions agree with TRBD1. V shed 3 bases and J 4 bases; nucleotides not matched to a gene: 4. This CDR3 region has 15 residues. Looked up from germline, CDR1 is SNHLY and CDR2 is FYNNEI.